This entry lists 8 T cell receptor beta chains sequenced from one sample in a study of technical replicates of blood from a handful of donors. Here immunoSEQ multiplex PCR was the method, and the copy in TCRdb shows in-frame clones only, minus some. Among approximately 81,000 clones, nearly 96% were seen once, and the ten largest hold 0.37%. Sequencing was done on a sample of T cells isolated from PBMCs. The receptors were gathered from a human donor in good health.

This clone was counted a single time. The DNA for the CDR3 is TGTGCCAGCAGCCATTCCTTTGCGGGAGTTTATTACAATGAGCAGTTCTTC. Protein product: CASSHSFAGVYYNEQFF. The chain carries TRBV7-6 and TRBJ2-1; 7 bases line up with TRBD2. Germline V gives CDR1 SGHVS, CDR2 FNYEAQ. The CDR3 runs to 17 residues. Unmatched junction bases numbered 14, after V lost 5 bases and J lost 4 bases.

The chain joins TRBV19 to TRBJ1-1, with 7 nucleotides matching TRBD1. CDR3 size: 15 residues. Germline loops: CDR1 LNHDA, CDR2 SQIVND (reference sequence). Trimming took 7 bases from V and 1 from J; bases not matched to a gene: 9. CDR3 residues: CASNRGRGQNTEAFF. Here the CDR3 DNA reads TGTGCCAGTAACCGGGGAAGGGGGCAGAACACTGAAGCTTTCTTT. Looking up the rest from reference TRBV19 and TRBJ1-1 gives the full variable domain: DGGITQSPKYLFRKEGQNVTLSCEQNLNHDAMYWYRQDPGQGLRLIYYSQIVNDFQKGDIAEGYSVSREKKESFPLTVTSAQKNPTAFYLCASNRGRGQNTEAFFGQGTRLTVV.

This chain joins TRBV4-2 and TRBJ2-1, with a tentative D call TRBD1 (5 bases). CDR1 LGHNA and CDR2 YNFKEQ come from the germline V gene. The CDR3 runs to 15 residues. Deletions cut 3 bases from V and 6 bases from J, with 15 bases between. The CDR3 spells CASSQERGGINEQFF. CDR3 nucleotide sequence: TGTGCCAGCAGCCAGGAAAGGGGTGGGATCAATGAGCAGTTCTTC.

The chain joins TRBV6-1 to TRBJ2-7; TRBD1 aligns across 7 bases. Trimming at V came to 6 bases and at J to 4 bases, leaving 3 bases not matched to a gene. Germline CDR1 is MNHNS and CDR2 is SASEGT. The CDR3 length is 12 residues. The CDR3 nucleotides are TGTGCCAGCAGCTGGGACAGATACGAGCAGTACTTC. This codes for CASSWDRYEQYF.

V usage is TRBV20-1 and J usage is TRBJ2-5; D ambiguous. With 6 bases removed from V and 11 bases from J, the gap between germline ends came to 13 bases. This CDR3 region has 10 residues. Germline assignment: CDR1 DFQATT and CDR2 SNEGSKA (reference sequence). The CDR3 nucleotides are TGCAGTGCGAATGACCTGGAGCAGTACTTC. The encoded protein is CSANDLEQYF.

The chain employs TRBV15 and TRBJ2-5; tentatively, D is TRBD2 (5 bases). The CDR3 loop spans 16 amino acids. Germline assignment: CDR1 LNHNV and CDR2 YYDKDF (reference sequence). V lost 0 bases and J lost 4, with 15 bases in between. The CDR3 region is CATSRDSPREGETQYF. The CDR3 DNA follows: TGTGCCACCAGCAGAGATTCTCCCCGGGAAGGAGAGACCCAGTACTTC.

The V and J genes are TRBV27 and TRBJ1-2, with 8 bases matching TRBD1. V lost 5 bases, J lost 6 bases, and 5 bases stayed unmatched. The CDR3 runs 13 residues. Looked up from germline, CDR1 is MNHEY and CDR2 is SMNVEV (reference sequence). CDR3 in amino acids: CASSVHRGNGYTF. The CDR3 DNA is TGTGCCAGCAGTGTCCACAGGGGGAATGGCTACACCTTC.

This chain's CDR3 is CASSYEGAAFF. As DNA, the CDR3 is TGTGCCAGCAGTTACGAGGGGGCCGCTTTCTTT. V is TRBV6-5 and J is TRBJ1-1, with TRBD1 identical over 7 bases. V trimming: 2 bases; J trimming: 11 bases; junction bases outside the gene matches: 2. The CDR3 has 11 amino acids. The germline V gene has CDR1 MNHEY and CDR2 SVGAGI.